Only a few counts were recorded for the clone carrying this T cell receptor (beta chain). Each CDR3 protein is one row after TCRdb ran MiXCR on the 5' RACE reads. The table includes tens of thousands of distinct CDR3 sequences, roughly 15% detected once. The data derive from a study of early T cells in non-severe SARS-CoV-2 infection. This CDR3 region has 14 residues. Trimming cost V 3 bases and J 0 bases, with 8 bases left between them. The source is an adult who was a healthcare worker with PCR-confirmed SARS-CoV-2 infection or an uninfected control (not recorded which). Sample: whole blood. This chain links TRBV12-3 or TRBV12-4 with TRBJ2-5; weak D call: TRBD2 (6 bases). This CDR3 is CASSFAGNQETQYF. The CDR3 DNA reads TGTGCCAGCAGTTTCGCGGGGAACCAAGAGACCCAGTACTTC.